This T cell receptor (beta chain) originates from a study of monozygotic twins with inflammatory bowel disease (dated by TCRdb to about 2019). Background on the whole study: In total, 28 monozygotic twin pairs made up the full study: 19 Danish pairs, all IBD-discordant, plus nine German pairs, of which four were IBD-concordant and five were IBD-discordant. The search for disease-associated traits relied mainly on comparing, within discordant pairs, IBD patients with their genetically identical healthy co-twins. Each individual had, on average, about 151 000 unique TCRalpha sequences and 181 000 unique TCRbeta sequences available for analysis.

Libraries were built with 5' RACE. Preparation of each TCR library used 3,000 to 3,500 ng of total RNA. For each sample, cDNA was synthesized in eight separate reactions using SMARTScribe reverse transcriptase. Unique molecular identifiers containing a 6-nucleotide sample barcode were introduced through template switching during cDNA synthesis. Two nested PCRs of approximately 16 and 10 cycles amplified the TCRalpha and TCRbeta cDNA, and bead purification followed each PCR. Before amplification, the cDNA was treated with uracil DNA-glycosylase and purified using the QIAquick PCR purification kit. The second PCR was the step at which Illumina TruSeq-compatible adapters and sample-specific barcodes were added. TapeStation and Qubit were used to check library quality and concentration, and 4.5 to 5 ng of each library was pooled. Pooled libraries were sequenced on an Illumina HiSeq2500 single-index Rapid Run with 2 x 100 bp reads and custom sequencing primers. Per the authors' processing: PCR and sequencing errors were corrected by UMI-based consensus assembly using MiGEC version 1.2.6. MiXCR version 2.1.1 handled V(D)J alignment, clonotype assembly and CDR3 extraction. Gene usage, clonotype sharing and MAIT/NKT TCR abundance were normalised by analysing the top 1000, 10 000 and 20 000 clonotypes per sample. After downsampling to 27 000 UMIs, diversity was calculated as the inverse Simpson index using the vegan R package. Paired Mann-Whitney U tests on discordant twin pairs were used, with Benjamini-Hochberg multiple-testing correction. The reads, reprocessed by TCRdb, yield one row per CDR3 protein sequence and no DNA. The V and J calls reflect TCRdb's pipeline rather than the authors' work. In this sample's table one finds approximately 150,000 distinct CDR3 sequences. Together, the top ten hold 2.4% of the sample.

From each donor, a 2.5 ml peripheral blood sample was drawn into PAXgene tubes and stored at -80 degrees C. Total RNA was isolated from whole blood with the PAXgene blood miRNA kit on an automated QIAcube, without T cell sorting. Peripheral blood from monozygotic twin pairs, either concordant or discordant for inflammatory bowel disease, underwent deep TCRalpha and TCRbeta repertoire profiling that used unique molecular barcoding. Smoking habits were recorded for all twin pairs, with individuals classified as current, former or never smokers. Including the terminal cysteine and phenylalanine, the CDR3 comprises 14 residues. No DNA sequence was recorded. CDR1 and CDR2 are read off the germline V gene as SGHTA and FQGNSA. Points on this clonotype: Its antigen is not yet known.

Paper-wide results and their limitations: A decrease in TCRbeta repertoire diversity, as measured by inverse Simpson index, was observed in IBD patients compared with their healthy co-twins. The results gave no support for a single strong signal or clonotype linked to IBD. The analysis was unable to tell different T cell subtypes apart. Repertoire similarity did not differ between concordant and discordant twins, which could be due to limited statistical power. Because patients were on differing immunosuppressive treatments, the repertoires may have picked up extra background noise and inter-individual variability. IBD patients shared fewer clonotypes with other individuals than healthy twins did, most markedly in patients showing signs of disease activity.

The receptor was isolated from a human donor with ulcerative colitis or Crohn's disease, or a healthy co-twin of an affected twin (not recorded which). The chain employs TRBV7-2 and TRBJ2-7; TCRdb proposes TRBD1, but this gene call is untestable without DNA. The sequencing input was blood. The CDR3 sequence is CASSLRQVPGEQYF.